These T cell receptor beta chains were read from a single sample in a study of blood T cells in healthy people across ages. One entry per CDR3 protein, called by TCRdb with MiXCR from the 5' RACE reads. The profile shows over 1,200,000 distinct CDR3 sequences, approximately 63% of them singletons. The sample taken for sequencing was blood. Receptors originate from a man between 18 and 29 years old in good health. CDR3s include the opening cysteine and the closing phenylalanine or tryptophan. Each record gives: V gene, clone size, D gene, J gene, CDR3 protein, CDR3 DNA. The D gene is left open where the match is weak. Rows give clone size only sometimes, using once, few, many, or a class for an expanded clone.

>TRBV20-1|once|NA|TRBJ2-7
CSAEGVEYEQYF
TGCAGTGCTGAGGGAGTAGAATACGAGCAGTACTTC
>TRBV6-1|few|NA|TRBJ1-2
CASPGASHGYTF
TGTGCCAGCCCAGGGGCGTCTCATGGCTACACCTTC
>TRBV28|few|NA|TRBJ2-7
CASSSKSLGWYEQYF
TGTGCCAGCAGTTCGAAATCCCTCGGGTGGTACGAGCAGTACTTC
>TRBV7-8|NA|TRBD2|TRBJ2-3
CASSFLSGGGSDTQYF
TGTGCCAGCAGCTTCTTAAGCGGGGGGGGATCAGATACGCAGTATTTT
>TRBV12-3/TRBV12-4|NA|NA|TRBJ2-5
CASSRPGTQGTQYF
TGTGCCAGCAGCCGACCGGGGACCCAAGGGACCCAGTACTTC
>TRBV12-3/TRBV12-4|NA|TRBD1|TRBJ2-1
CASSFWDRGHFNEQFF
TGTGCCAGCAGTTTCTGGGACAGGGGGCATTTCAATGAGCAGTTCTTC
>TRBV4-1|NA|NA|TRBJ1-6
CASSQTPGTPLHF
TGCGCCAGCAGCCAAACCCCCGGTACACCCCTCCACTTT
>TRBV4-2|NA|TRBD1|TRBJ2-5
CAGSQEEGAETQYF
TGTGCCGGCAGCCAAGAAGAGGGGGCGGAGACCCAGTACTTC
>TRBV5-5|NA|TRBD1|TRBJ2-3
CASTSGQDRPTGDTQYF
TGTGCCAGCACCTCGGGCCAGGACAGGCCCACGGGGGATACGCAGTATTTT
>TRBV3-1|NA|TRBD1|TRBJ2-7
CASSQDRTGSYEQYF
TGTGCCAGCAGCCAAGATCGGACAGGGTCCTACGAGCAGTACTTC
>TRBV5-1|few|NA|TRBJ1-1
CASSFLSGQMNTEAFF
TGCGCCAGCAGCTTTTTATCAGGGCAGATGAACACTGAAGCTTTCTTT
>TRBV5-1|NA|NA|TRBJ2-3
CASSLEDSLEITDTQYF
TGCGCCAGCAGCTTGGAAGATAGCCTGGAGATCACAGATACGCAGTATTTT
>TRBV27|NA|NA|TRBJ1-6
CAGSYGRNYSPLHF
TGTGCCGGCAGTTATGGCAGGAATTATTCACCCCTCCACTTT
>TRBV3-1|NA|NA|TRBJ1-1
CASSQRTVPNTEAFF
TGTGCCAGCAGCCAACGGACAGTTCCAAACACTGAAGCTTTCTTT
>TRBV4-2|once|NA|TRBJ1-1
CASSRHPLVDSMNTEAFF
TGTGCCAGCAGCCGACACCCCTTGGTGGACAGCATGAACACTGAAGCTTTCTTT
>TRBV15|NA|NA|TRBJ1-1
CATSLGPTGTEAFF
TGTGCCACCAGCTTGGGACCTACGGGCACTGAAGCTTTCTTT
>TRBV2|few|TRBD1|TRBJ1-1
CASRQQGFAEAFF
TGTGCCAGCAGACAACAGGGGTTCGCTGAAGCTTTCTTT
>TRBV4-3|NA|NA|TRBJ1-2
CASSQLREHGYTF
TGCGCCAGCAGCCAACTCCGTGAGCATGGCTACACCTTC
>TRBV27|once|NA|TRBJ2-5
CASSWIPGPHGDEQYF
TGTGCCAGCTCCTGGATTCCGGGGCCTCACGGGGATGAGCAGTACTTC
>TRBV6-6|NA|TRBD1|TRBJ2-7
CASSMTGGSEQYF
TGTGCCAGCAGTATGACAGGGGGGAGTGAGCAGTACTTC
>TRBV7-8|few|NA|TRBJ1-2
CASSLVGGANYGYTF
TGTGCCAGCAGCTTAGTTGGAGGAGCTAACTATGGCTACACCTTC
>TRBV5-1|NA|TRBD1|TRBJ2-1
CASNRQGAGSSYNEQFF
TGCGCCAGCAACAGACAGGGGGCGGGGAGCTCCTACAATGAGCAGTTCTTC
>TRBV10-3|few|NA|TRBJ1-2
CAISRDLQEGYTF
TGTGCCATCAGCCGGGACTTGCAGGAGGGCTACACCTTC
>TRBV10-3|NA|NA|TRBJ2-7
CAISEPSANEQYF
TGTGCCATCAGTGAACCCAGCGCTAACGAGCAGTACTTC
>TRBV6-6|once|TRBD2|TRBJ2-7
CASSRGLAGTIYEQYF
TGTGCCAGCAGCCGCGGACTAGCGGGAACGATCTACGAGCAGTACTTC
>TRBV6-1|NA|NA|TRBJ2-7
CATLEGRHNEQYF
TGTGCCACCCTTGAGGGACGGCACAATGAGCAGTACTTC
>TRBV27|NA|NA|TRBJ2-3
CASSPQAGKGTDTQYF
TGTGCCAGCTCCCCACAGGCGGGGAAGGGCACAGATACGCAGTATTTT
>TRBV3-1|NA|TRBD2|TRBJ2-1
CASSQGALAGGNNEQFF
TGTGCCAGCAGCCAAGGTGCCCTAGCGGGAGGAAACAATGAGCAGTTCTTC
>TRBV11-2|NA|NA|TRBJ2-1
CASRGIGAHEQFF
TGTGCCAGCAGGGGTATCGGGGCCCATGAGCAGTTCTTC
>TRBV4-2|few|TRBD2|TRBJ2-7
CASSRGIAGAYEQYF
TGTGCCAGCAGCCGTGGAATAGCGGGAGCTTACGAGCAGTACTTC
>TRBV6-5|NA|NA|TRBJ2-2
CASSYGVNTGELFF
TGTGCCAGCAGTTATGGGGTTAACACCGGGGAGCTGTTTTTT
>TRBV20-1|NA|NA|TRBJ1-2
CSARAEDSRGNHGYTF
TGCAGTGCTAGAGCCGAGGATAGCAGGGGTAATCATGGCTACACCTTC
>TRBV15|NA|NA|TRBJ2-1
CATKADGALNEQFF
TGTGCCACCAAGGCGGACGGGGCCCTGAATGAGCAGTTCTTC
>TRBV12-3/TRBV12-4|NA|NA|TRBJ1-2
CASSFILWEVRGYTF
TGTGCCAGCAGTTTTATTTTGTGGGAAGTTCGTGGCTACACCTTC
>TRBV2|few|NA|TRBJ2-3
CASSESRPTSSGTDTQYF
TGTGCCAGCAGTGAATCACGGCCAACAAGTTCGGGCACAGATACGCAGTATTTT
>TRBV7-2|NA|NA|TRBJ1-1
CASSYQAGAFF
TGTGCCAGCAGCTATCAGGCTGGGGCTTTCTTT
>TRBV28|NA|NA|TRBJ2-1
CASSPRGGSSYNEQFF
TGTGCCAGCAGTCCCAGGGGGGGGAGCTCCTACAATGAGCAGTTCTTC
>TRBV6-1|NA|NA|TRBJ2-7
CASSEGPLPCEQYF
TGTGCCAGCAGTGAAGGACCCCTGCCCTGCGAGCAGTACTTC
>TRBV20-1|NA|TRBD1|TRBJ2-5
CSARRDRQETQYF
TGCAGTGCTAGACGGGACAGACAAGAGACCCAGTACTTC
>TRBV5-6|NA|NA|TRBJ2-1
CASSLGRGSGNEQLF
TGTGCCAGCAGCTTGGGCCGGGGGTCGGGCAATGAGCAGTTATTC
>TRBV21-1|NA|NA|TRBJ2-4
CASSKGGGAGKNIQYF
TGTGCCAGCAGCAAAGGGGGGGGCGCAGGCAAAAACATTCAGTACTTC
>TRBV7-2|NA|TRBD1|TRBJ2-3
CASSLGRDRSTDTQYF
TGTGCCAGCAGCTTAGGCCGGGACAGGAGCACAGATACGCAGTATTTT
>TRBV6-2/TRBV6-3|NA|TRBD2|TRBJ2-3
CASLRNPGLAGVGTDTQYF
TGTGCCAGCCTCCGAAACCCCGGACTAGCGGGGGTTGGCACAGATACGCAGTATTTT
>TRBV28|NA|NA|TRBJ2-7
CASSFATGGTNYEQYF
TGTGCCAGCAGTTTTGCGACAGGTGGGACTAACTACGAGCAGTACTTC
>TRBV10-1|NA|NA|TRBJ2-7
CASSETGFYEQYF
TGCGCCAGCAGTGAGACAGGATTCTACGAGCAGTACTTC
>TRBV30|once|TRBD2|TRBJ2-7
CAGSGGGSEQYF
TGTGCCGGGAGTGGCGGGGGATCCGAGCAGTACTTC
>TRBV12-3/TRBV12-4|NA|NA|TRBJ1-1
CASTGAKINTEAFF
TGTGCCAGCACCGGGGCCAAGATAAACACTGAAGCTTTCTTT
>TRBV4-1|once|TRBD1|TRBJ2-2
CASSQDDRVGEELFF
TGCGCCAGCAGCCAAGATGACAGGGTGGGGGAGGAGCTGTTTTTT
>TRBV7-2|NA|NA|TRBJ2-1
CASSSLAYEQFF
TGTGCCAGCAGCTCCCTAGCATATGAGCAGTTCTTC
>TRBV7-9|few|TRBD2|TRBJ2-7
CASRSGNSYEQYF
TGTGCCAGTAGAAGCGGGAACTCCTACGAGCAGTACTTC
>TRBV4-3|few|NA|TRBJ2-1
CASSHGSSPYNEQFF
TGCGCCAGCAGCCACGGGAGCTCACCCTACAATGAGCAGTTCTTC
>TRBV29-1|NA|NA|TRBJ1-2
CSVYNTDNYGYTF
TGCAGCGTATATAACACAGACAACTATGGCTACACCTTC
>TRBV20-1|few|NA|TRBJ2-7
CSASLRGLLYEQYF
TGCAGTGCTAGTTTGCGGGGGCTACTCTACGAGCAGTACTTC
>TRBV20-1|NA|NA|TRBJ1-1
CSARDRFPGVEEAFF
TGCAGTGCTAGAGATCGGTTTCCGGGGGTTGAGGAAGCTTTCTTT
>TRBV27|NA|NA|TRBJ2-7
CASSFARPPYEQYF
TGTGCCAGCAGTTTCGCCCGCCCCCCCTACGAGCAGTACTTC
>TRBV15|NA|NA|TRBJ1-2
CATSRDFRPGEGGYTF
TGTGCCACCAGCAGAGATTTTCGTCCGGGGGAGGGAGGCTACACCTTC
>TRBV4-1|few|NA|TRBJ2-6
CASSQETVSSGANVLTF
TGCGCCAGCAGCCAAGAGACAGTGAGCTCTGGGGCCAACGTCCTGACTTTC
>TRBV5-1|few|NA|TRBJ2-7
CASGKVTGTSYEQYF
TGCGCCAGCGGCAAAGTCACCGGGACATCCTACGAGCAGTACTTC